The text below deals with one TCR beta chain. Antigen: not known. This entry is derived from a study of radiotherapy plus CTLA-4 blockade in lung cancer. On the study more broadly: Of all patients, about 17% responded objectively and 25% to 35% showed disease control.

The germline CDR1 and CDR2 sequences are SGHTA and FQGTGA. The CDR3 runs to 15 residues. The germline V and J ends were trimmed by 5 bases and 0 bases, with 12 bases remaining between them. General study points: In blood, after radiotherapy plus ipilimumab, tumor-derived TCR clones expanded. Alongside interferon-beta, early blood T cell clone dynamics were reportedly the best predictor of response.

The method was immunoSEQ multiplex PCR; TCRdb's version includes in-frame clones alone and lacks a portion of them. The data contain about 87,000 clones, about 87% of them seen just once; the ten biggest clones take up approximately 16%. Treatment of patients with chemo-refractory metastatic non-small-cell lung cancer consisted of focal radiation plus CTLA-4 blockade with ipilimumab. The chain is built from TRBV7-3 and TRBJ2-3; D is ambiguous. The sample was peripheral blood, taken from a patient treated with radiotherapy plus ipilimumab. This receptor was identified in a human donor with non-small cell lung cancer that progressed on radiotherapy plus ipilimumab. The CDR3 protein is CASSPQASSTDTQYF. The CDR3 DNA sequence: TGTGCCAGCAGCCCCCAGGCCAGCAGCACAGATACGCAGTATTTT.